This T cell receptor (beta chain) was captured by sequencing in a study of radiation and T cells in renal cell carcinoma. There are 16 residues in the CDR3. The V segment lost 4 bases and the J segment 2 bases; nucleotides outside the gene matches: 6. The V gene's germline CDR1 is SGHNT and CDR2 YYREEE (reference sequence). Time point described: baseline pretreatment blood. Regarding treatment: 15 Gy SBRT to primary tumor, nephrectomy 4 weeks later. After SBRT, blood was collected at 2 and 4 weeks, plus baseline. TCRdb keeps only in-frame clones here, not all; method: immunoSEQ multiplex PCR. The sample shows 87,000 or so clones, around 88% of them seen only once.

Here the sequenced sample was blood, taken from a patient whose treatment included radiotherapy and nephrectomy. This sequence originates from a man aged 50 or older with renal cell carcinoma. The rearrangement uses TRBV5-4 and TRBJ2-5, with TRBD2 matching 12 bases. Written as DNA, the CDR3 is TGTGCCAGCAGCCTACCGCTAGCGGGGGGGCAAGAGACCCAGTACTTC. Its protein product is CASSLPLAGGQETQYF.